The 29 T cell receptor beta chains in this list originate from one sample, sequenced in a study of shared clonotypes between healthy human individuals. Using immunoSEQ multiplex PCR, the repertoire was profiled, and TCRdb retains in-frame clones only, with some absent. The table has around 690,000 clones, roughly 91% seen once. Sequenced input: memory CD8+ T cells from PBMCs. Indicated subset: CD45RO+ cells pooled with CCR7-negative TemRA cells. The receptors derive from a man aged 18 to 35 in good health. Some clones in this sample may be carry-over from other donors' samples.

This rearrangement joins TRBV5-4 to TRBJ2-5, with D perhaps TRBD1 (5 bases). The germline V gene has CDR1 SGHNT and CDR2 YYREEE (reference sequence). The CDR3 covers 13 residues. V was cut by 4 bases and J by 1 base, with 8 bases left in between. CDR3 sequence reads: CASSQGFQETQYF. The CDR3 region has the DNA TGTGCCAGCAGCCAGGGATTCCAAGAGACCCAGTACTTC.

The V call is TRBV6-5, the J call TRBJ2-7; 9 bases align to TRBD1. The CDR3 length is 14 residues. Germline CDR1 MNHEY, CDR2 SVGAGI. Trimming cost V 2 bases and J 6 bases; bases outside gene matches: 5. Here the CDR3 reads CASSYRGTGSEQYF. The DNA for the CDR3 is TGTGCCAGCAGTTACCGTGGGACAGGGTCCGAGCAGTACTTC.

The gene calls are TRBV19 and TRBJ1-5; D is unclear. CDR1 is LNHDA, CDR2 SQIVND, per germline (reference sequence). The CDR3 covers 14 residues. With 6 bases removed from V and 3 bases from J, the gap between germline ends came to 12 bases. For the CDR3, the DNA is TGTGCCAGTAGCGACGACATTTTCAATCAGCCCCAGCATTTT. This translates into CASSDDIFNQPQHF. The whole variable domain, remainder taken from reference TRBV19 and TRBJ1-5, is DGGITQSPKYLFRKEGQNVTLSCEQNLNHDAMYWYRQDPGQGLRLIYYSQIVNDFQKGDIAEGYSVSREKKESFPLTVTSAQKNPTAFYLCASSDDIFNQPQHFGDGTRLSIL.

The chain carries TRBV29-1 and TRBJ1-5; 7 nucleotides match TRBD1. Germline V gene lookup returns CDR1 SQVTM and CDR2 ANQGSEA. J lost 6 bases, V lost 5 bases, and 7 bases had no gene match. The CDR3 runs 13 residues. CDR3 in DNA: TGCAGCGTTAGGACAGGCGGGGGTCAGCCCCAGCATTTT. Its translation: CSVRTGGGQPQHF.

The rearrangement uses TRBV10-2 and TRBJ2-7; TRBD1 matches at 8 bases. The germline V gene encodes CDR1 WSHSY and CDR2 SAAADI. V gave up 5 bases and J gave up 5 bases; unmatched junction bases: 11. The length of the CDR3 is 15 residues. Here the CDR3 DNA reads TGCGCCAGCAGTCAACAGGGGGGTAGTAGGGACGAGCAGTACTTC. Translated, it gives CASSQQGGSRDEQYF.

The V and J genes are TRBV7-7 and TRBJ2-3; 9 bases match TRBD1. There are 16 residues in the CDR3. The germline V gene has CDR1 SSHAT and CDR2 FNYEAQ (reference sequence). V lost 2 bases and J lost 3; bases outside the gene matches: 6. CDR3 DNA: TGTGCCAGCAGCTTAAAGGGGACAGGGTCAACAGATACGCAGTATTTT. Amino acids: CASSLKGTGSTDTQYF.

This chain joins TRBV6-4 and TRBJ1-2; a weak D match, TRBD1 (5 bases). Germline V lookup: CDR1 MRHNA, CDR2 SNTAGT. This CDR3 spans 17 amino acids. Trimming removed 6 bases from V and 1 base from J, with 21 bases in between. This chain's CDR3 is CASSQSGTENGNYGYTF. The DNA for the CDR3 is TGTGCCAGCAGCCAGTCCGGGACGGAAAATGGTAACTATGGCTACACCTTC.

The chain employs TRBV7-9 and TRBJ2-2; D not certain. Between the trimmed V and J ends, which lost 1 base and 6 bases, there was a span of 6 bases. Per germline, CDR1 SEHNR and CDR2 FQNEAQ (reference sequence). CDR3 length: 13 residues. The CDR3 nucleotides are TGTGCCAGCAGCTTAGTTGGGGCCGGGGAGCTGTTTTTT. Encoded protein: CASSLVGAGELFF.

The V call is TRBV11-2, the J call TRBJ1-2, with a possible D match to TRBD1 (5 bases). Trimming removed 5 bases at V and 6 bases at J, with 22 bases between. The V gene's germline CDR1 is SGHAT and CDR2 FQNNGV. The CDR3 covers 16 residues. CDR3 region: CASSGGVFRGADGYTF. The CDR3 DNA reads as TGTGCCAGCAGCGGCGGCGTGTTTCGGGGCGCCGATGGCTACACCTTC.

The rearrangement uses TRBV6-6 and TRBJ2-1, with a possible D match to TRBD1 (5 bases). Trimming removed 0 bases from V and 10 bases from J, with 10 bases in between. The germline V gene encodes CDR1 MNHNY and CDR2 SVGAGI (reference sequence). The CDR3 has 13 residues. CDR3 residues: CASSYSLRAEQFF. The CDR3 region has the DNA TGTGCCAGCAGTTACTCTCTCAGGGCCGAGCAGTTCTTC.

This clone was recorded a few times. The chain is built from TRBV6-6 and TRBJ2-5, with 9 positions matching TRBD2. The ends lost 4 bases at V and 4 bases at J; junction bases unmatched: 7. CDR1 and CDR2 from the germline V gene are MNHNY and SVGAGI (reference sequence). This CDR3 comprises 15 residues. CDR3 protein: CASSLEIAGAETQYF. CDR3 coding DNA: TGTGCCAGCAGTTTGGAAATAGCGGGAGCAGAGACCCAGTACTTC.

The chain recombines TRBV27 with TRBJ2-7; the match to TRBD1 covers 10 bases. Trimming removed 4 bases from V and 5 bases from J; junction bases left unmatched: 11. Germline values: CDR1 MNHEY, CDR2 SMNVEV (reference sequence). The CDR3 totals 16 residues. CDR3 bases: TGTGCCAGCAGTTATAACTTCAGACAGGGGGCTAACGAGCAGTACTTC. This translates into CASSYNFRQGANEQYF.

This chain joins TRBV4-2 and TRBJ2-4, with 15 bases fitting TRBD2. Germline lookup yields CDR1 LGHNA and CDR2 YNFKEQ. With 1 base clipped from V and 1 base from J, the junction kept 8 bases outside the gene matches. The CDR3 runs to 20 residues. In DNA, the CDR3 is TGTGCCAGCAGCCAAGTCGGACTAGCGGGAGGGCCGGAGGCCAAAAACATTCAGTACTTC. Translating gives CASSQVGLAGGPEAKNIQYF.

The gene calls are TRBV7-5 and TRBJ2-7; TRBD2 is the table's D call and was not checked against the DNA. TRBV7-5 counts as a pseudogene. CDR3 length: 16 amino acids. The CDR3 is CARSLIELTPSYEQYF. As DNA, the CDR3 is TGTGCCAGAAGCTTAATCGAACTCACCCCCTCCTACGAGCAGTACTTC.

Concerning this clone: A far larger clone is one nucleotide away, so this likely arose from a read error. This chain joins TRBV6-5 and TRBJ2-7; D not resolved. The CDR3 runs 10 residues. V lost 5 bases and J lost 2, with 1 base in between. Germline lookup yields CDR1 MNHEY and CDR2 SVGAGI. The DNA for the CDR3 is TGTGCCAGCAGTGCCTACGAGCAGTACTTC. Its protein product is CASSAYEQYF.

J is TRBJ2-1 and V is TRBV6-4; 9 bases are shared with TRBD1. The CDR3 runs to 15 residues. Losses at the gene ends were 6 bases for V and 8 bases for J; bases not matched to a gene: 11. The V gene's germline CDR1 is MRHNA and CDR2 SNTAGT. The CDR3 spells CASSKDRGFFDEQFF. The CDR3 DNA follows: TGTGCCAGCAGCAAGGACAGGGGCTTTTTCGATGAGCAGTTCTTC.

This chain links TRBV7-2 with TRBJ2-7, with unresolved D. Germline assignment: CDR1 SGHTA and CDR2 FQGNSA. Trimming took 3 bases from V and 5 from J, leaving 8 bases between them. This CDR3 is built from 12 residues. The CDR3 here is CASSFEGHEQYF. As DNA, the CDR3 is TGTGCCAGCAGCTTCGAAGGCCACGAGCAGTACTTC.

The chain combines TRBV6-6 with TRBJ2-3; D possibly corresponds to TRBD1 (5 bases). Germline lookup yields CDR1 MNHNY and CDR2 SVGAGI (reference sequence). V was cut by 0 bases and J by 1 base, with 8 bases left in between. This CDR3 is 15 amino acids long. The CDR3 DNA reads TGTGCCAGCAGTTACTCGATACAGGGCACAGATACGCAGTATTTT. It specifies CASSYSIQGTDTQYF.

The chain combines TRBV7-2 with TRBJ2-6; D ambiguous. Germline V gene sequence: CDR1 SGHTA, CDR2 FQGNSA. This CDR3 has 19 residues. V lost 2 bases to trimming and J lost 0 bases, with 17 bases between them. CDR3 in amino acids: CASSLILGDIYSGANVLTF. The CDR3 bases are TGTGCCAGCAGCTTAATTTTAGGAGATATTTACTCTGGGGCCAACGTCCTGACTTTC.

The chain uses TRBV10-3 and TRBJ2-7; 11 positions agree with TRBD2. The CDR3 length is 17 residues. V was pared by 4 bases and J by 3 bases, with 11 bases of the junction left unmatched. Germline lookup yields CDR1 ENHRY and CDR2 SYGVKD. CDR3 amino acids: CAISVLLAGEGGYEQYF. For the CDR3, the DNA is TGTGCCATCAGTGTCTTACTAGCGGGAGAGGGGGGCTACGAGCAGTACTTC.

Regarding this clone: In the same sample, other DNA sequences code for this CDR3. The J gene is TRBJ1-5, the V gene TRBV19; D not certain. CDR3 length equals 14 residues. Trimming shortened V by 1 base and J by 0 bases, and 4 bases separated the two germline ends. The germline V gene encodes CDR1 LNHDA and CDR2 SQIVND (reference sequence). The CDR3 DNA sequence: TGTGCCAGTAGTATAGGCTATAGCAATCAGCCCCAGCATTTT. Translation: CASSIGYSNQPQHF.

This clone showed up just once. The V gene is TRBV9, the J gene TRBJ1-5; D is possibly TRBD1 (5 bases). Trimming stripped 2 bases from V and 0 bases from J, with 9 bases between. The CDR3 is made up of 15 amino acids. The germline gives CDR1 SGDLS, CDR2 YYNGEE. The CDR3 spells CASSVTGHSNQPQHF. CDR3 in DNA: TGTGCCAGCAGCGTCACAGGACATAGCAATCAGCCCCAGCATTTT.

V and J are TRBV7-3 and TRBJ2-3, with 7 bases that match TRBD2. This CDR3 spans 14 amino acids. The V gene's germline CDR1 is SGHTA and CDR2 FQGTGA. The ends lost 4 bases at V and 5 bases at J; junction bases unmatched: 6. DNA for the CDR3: TGTGCCAGCAGCTCGGGAGGCCGGTTAGATACGCAGTATTTT. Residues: CASSSGGRLDTQYF.

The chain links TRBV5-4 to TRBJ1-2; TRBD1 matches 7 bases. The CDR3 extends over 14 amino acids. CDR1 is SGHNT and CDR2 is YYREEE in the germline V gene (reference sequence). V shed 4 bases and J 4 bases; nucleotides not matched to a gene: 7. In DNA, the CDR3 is TGTGCCAGCAGCCGAAGCCGGGACAGCTATGGCTACACCTTC. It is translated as CASSRSRDSYGYTF.

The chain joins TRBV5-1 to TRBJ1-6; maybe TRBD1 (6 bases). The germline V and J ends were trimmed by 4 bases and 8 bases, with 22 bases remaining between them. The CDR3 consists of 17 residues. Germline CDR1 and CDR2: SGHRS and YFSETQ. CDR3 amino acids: CASSVDTTLKGDSPLHF. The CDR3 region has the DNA TGCGCCAGCAGCGTGGACACTACTCTAAAGGGGGATTCACCCCTCCACTTT.

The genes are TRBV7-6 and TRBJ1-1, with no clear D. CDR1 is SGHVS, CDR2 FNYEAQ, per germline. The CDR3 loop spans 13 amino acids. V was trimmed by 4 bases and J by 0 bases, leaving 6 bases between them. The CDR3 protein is CASSSILNTEAFF. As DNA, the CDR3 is TGTGCCAGCAGCTCTATTTTGAACACTGAAGCTTTCTTT.

The CDR3 DNA follows: TGTGCCAGCAGCATCCGGGGGAACACTGAAGCTTTCTTT. Translated: CASSIRGNTEAFF. V and J are TRBV5-8 and TRBJ1-1; D remains ambiguous. The CDR3 runs to 13 residues. Trimming cost V 4 bases and J 1 base, with 8 bases left between them. CDR1 SGHTS and CDR2 YDEGEE come from the germline V gene.

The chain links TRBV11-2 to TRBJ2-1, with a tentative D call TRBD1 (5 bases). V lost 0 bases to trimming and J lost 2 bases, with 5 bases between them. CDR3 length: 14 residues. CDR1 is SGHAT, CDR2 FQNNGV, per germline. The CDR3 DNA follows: TGTGCCAGCAGCTTAGAGACAGCCTACAATGAGCAGTTCTTC. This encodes CASSLETAYNEQFF.

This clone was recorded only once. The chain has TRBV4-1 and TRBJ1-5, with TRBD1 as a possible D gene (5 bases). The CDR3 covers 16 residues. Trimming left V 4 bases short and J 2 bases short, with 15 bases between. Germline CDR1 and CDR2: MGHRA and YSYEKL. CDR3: CASSPGPPTGNQPQHF. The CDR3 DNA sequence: TGCGCCAGCAGCCCGGGACCCCCGACGGGCAATCAGCCCCAGCATTTT.